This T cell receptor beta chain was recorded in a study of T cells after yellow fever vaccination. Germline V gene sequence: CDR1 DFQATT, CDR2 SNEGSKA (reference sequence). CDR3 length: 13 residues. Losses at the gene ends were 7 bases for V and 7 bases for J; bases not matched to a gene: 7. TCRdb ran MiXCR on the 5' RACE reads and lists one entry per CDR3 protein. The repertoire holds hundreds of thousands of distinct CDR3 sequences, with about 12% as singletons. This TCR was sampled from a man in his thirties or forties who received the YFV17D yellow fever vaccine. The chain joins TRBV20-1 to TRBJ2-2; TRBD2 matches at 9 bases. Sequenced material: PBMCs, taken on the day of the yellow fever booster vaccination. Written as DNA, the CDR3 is TGCAGTGGGCGGGAGGGCCTTATCGGGGAGCTGTTTTTT. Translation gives CSGREGLIGELFF.